These T cell receptor beta chains were read from a single sample in a study of cytomegalovirus exposure and HLA in healthy donors. TCRdb keeps only in-frame clones here, not all; method: immunoSEQ multiplex PCR. Of more than 75,000 clones in the sample, 65% to 75% were seen once. Sequencing used PBMCs. The receptors were sampled from a man aged 35 to 55 in good health and CMV-seropositive. The CDR3 runs from the conserved cysteine through the conserved F or W. D genes are given only for firm matches. Only some rows state a clone size, as once, few, many or a class for expanded clones.

few	TRBV7-6	TRBD2	TRBJ2-1	TGTGCCAGCAGCCCTCGGGCGGGGGGCCGGGATGAGCAGTTCTTC	CASSPRAGGRDEQFF
.	TRBV2	TRBD2	TRBJ2-2	TGTGCCAGCAGTCTAGCGGGAGGGTACAACACCGGGGAGCTGTTTTTT	CASSLAGGYNTGELFF
.	TRBV7-9	TRBD2	TRBJ2-7	TGTGCCAGCAGCCTGGGGGGGAGCGGCTACGAGCAGTACTTC	CASSLGGSGYEQYF
.	TRBV27	TRBD2	TRBJ2-5	TGTGCCAGCAGTTTTTCGGGGGGTGGGCAGACCCAGTACTTC	CASSFSGGGQTQYF
.	TRBV28	TRBD2	TRBJ2-7	TGTGCCAGCAGTTTTTATCCTAGCGGGAGTTGGGAGCAGTACTTC	CASSFYPSGSWEQYF
.	TRBV2	.	TRBJ1-3	TGTGCCAGCATTCAGGAACTTGGAAACACCATATATTTT	CASIQELGNTIYF
.	TRBV29-1	.	TRBJ1-3	TGCAGCCCCTGGGGGCCAGGAAACACCATATATTTT	CSPWGPGNTIYF
.	TRBV5-1	TRBD2	TRBJ2-1	TGCGCCAGCAGCTTTTCAGCGGGGTCACCCTCGGGGAATGAGCAGTTCTTC	CASSFSAGSPSGNEQFF
once	TRBV25-1	.	TRBJ1-5	TGTGCCAGCAGTGAGAAACTCCCATATAGCAATCAGCCCCAGCATTTT	CASSEKLPYSNQPQHF
.	TRBV30	TRBD1	TRBJ1-6	TGTGCCTGGAGTGGGGACAGGGCGGGATCACCCCTCCACTTT	CAWSGDRAGSPLHF
.	TRBV2	.	TRBJ2-7	TGTGCCAGCAGTGAGGATGGGCTTAACTACGAGCAGTACTTC	CASSEDGLNYEQYF
.	TRBV28	.	TRBJ2-5	TGTGCCAGCAGTCGTTCGGAGACCCAGTACTTC	CASSRSETQYF
few	TRBV5-1	TRBD2	TRBJ2-1	TGCGCCAGCAGCTCCGCCGGACTAGCGGGAGTGAATGAGCAGTTCTTC	CASSSAGLAGVNEQFF
.	TRBV10-3	TRBD1	TRBJ2-1	TGTGCCATCAGTGAGTCAGGGGGCATTGGGAATGAGCAGTTCTTC	CAISESGGIGNEQFF
.	TRBV6-5	.	TRBJ1-2	TGTGCCAGCAGATCCCAGGGGCGAGCGTATGGCTACACCTTC	CASRSQGRAYGYTF
.	TRBV2	.	TRBJ2-2	TGTGCCAGCAGTCAGGGCCTCGGGGAGCTGTTTTTT	CASSQGLGELFF
.	TRBV6-1	.	TRBJ1-5	TGTGCCAGCAGTGGCGTCTATAGCAATCAGCCCCAGCATTTT	CASSGVYSNQPQHF
few	TRBV12-2	.	TRBJ2-2	TGTGCAAGTCGCTTGGAACTAGCGGGAGAGACCGGGGAGCTGTTTTTT	CASRLELAGETGELFF
.	TRBV11-2	.	TRBJ1-1	TGTGCCAGCAGCTTATCGCCAGGGATGCAAGCTTTCTTT	CASSLSPGMQAFF
few	TRBV9	TRBD1	TRBJ1-5	TGTGCCAGCAGCGTAGGACAGGGCAGCAATCAGCCCCAGCATTTT	CASSVGQGSNQPQHF
many	TRBV11-3	TRBD2	TRBJ2-1	TGTGCCAGCAGCTTATCGGGACTATCCAATGAGCAGTTCTTC	CASSLSGLSNEQFF
.	TRBV7-6	.	TRBJ1-3	TGTGCCAGCAGCCCCGGGACTCCCGTCTCTGGAAACACCATATATTTT	CASSPGTPVSGNTIYF
.	TRBV19	.	TRBJ1-5	TGTGCCAGTAGTTTCATCAATCAGCCCCAGCATTTT	CASSFINQPQHF
.	TRBV4-3	.	TRBJ2-7	TGCGCCAGCAGCCAGGACAGTCTTATTAAGGGCTCCTACGAGCAGTACTTC	CASSQDSLIKGSYEQYF
once	TRBV29-1	.	TRBJ2-7	TGCAGCGTTATGGACAGTTGGGACGAGCAGTACTTC	CSVMDSWDEQYF
few	TRBV2	TRBD1	TRBJ1-1	TGTGCCAGCAGGACACTCTCCGGGACAGGGAACACTGAAGCTTTCTTT	CASRTLSGTGNTEAFF
.	TRBV7-9	.	TRBJ2-7	TGTGCCAGCAGCTTGGCAAACCCTGACTACGAGCAGTACTTC	CASSLANPDYEQYF
.	TRBV19	TRBD2	TRBJ2-3	TGTGCCAGTAGTACCCGGACTAGCGGGGCTACAGATACGCAGTATTTT	CASSTRTSGATDTQYF
.	TRBV5-1	TRBD1	TRBJ2-5	TGCGCCAGCAGCTATGGGACAGGGGGCCTCCACGGCCAGTACTTC	CASSYGTGGLHGQYF
.	TRBV5-1	.	TRBJ2-7	TGCGCCAGCAGCGTGGAGGAGGGGTCTACTCCGTACTTC	CASSVEEGSTPYF
.	TRBV6-5	TRBD1	TRBJ2-7	TGTGCCAGCTCTTTAGGGACAGGCGGCTACGAGCAGTACTTC	CASSLGTGGYEQYF
few	TRBV4-1	.	TRBJ1-6	TGCGCCAGCAGCCAAGACCAGAATTCACCCCTCCACTTT	CASSQDQNSPLHF
once	TRBV5-1	.	TRBJ2-2	TGCGCCAGCAGCGAGAGCGGCACAAACACCGGGGAGCTGTTTTTT	CASSESGTNTGELFF
few	TRBV7-8	TRBD1	TRBJ2-1	TGTGCCAGCAGCCAGACACCGCAGGGGGTCCTTCGGATCTTC	CASSQTPQGVLRIF
.	TRBV18	.	TRBJ2-5	TGTGCCAGCTCCGGGGACGGGGGAGAGACCCAGTACTTC	CASSGDGGETQYF
once	TRBV18	.	TRBJ2-2	TGTGCCAGCTCACCCAGGACAGCGAACACCGGGGAGCTGTTTTTT	CASSPRTANTGELFF
.	TRBV2	.	TRBJ1-1	TGTGCCAGCTCCTGGGTGAGGGTGAACACTGAAGCTTTCTTT	CASSWVRVNTEAFF
once	TRBV6-1	.	TRBJ1-3	TGTGCCAGCAGTCGTTTAGTGGGGGGAGGAAACACCATATATTTT	CASSRLVGGGNTIYF
.	TRBV15	.	TRBJ1-6	TGTGCCACCAGCAGAGGAGGATTTTTAGATTCACCCCTCCACTTT	CATSRGGFLDSPLHF
.	TRBV18	.	TRBJ1-2	TGTGCCAGCTCACCATCTTCCGGGACAAAACTCCATGGCTACACCTTC	CASSPSSGTKLHGYTF
many	TRBV5-5	TRBD1	TRBJ1-1	TGTGCCAGCAGCATATGGACAGGGAGTAACACTGAAGCTTTCTTT	CASSIWTGSNTEAFF
.	TRBV7-9	.	TRBJ2-3	TGTTCCAGCAGCTTAAGCCCGACAGATACGCAGTATTTT	CSSSLSPTDTQYF
.	TRBV5-1	TRBD1	TRBJ1-1	TGCGCCAGCAGCTCGACAGGGGGCGCAGTGGGCACTGAAGCTTTCTTT	CASSSTGGAVGTEAFF
.	TRBV18	.	TRBJ1-5	TGTGCCAGCTCATACGACACAAATCAGCCCCAGCATTTT	CASSYDTNQPQHF
.	TRBV6-7	TRBD1	TRBJ2-7	TGTGCCAGCAGTTACGAAGGGGGCAAATACGAGCAGTACTTC	CASSYEGGKYEQYF
.	TRBV5-1	TRBD2	TRBJ2-1	TGCGCCAGCAGCTTTTTCTTTTCGCGGGAGGGCCAAAATGAGCAGTTCTTC	CASSFFFSREGQNEQFF
once	TRBV5-1	.	TRBJ2-7	TGCGCCAGCAGCTTGGCCCGGAGTGACGAGCAGTACTTC	CASSLARSDEQYF
.	TRBV15	TRBD2	TRBJ2-2	TGTGCCACCAGCATAAGACTAGCGTCAAACACCGGGGAGCTGTTTTTT	CATSIRLASNTGELFF
few	TRBV5-4	.	TRBJ2-1	TGTGCCAGCAGTGCACAGGGTGGCATTGGGAATGAGCAGTTCTTC	CASSAQGGIGNEQFF
few	TRBV6-1	TRBD1	TRBJ1-6	TGTGCCAGCGCAGACAGGGTTAATTCACCCCTCCACTTT	CASADRVNSPLHF
.	TRBV23-1	TRBD1	TRBJ1-6	TGCGCCAACAAGGGGGCCCCGCTTAATTCACCCCTCCACTTT	CANKGAPLNSPLHF
.	TRBV19	.	TRBJ2-5	TGTGCCAGTAGTATCCTAGGGGCGGAGGAGACCCAGTACTTC	CASSILGAEETQYF
once	TRBV14	TRBD2	TRBJ2-1	TGTGCCAGCAGCCTTACCCCGGGACTAGGAGGCGGGAATGAGCAGTTCTTC	CASSLTPGLGGGNEQFF
few	TRBV2	TRBD2	TRBJ2-7	TGTGCCAGCAGTGATCAAAGGAGCCCACTAGCGGACTCCTACGAGCAGTACTTC	CASSDQRSPLADSYEQYF
.	TRBV11-1	.	TRBJ2-3	TGTGCCAGCAGCTCCGGAGTTGGAAACACAGATACGCAGTATTTT	CASSSGVGNTDTQYF
.	TRBV4-2	.	TRBJ2-1	TGTGCCAGCAGCCAAGTCAACAATGAGCAGTTCTTC	CASSQVNNEQFF
.	TRBV21-1	.	TRBJ2-1	TGTGCCAGCAGGAGGAGGAAGGACAGGGACCACAATGAGCAGTTCTTC	CASRRRKDRDHNEQFF